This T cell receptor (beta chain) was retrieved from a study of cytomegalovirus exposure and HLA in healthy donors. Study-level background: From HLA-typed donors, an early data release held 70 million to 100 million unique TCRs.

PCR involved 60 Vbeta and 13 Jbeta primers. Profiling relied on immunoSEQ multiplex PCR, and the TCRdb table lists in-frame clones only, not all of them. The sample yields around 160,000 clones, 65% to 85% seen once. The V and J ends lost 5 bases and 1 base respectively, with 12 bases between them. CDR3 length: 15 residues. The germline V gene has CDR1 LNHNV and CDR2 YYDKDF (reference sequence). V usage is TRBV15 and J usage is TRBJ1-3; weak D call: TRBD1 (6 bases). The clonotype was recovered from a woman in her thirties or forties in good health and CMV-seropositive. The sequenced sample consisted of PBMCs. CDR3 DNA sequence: TGTGCCACCAGCCGACAGGCTTCATCTGGAAACACCATATATTTT. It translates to CATSRQASSGNTIYF.